Listed below are T cell receptor beta chains from one sample, sequenced in a study of T cell responses to AZD1222 COVID-19 vaccine. Clones were read by immunoSEQ multiplex PCR, and TCRdb kept only the in-frame ones, dropping some. The sample consists of some 86,000 clones, just over 90% of them appearing once. Sample: peripheral blood, taken on day 0 of AZD1222 vaccination. The receptors come from an adult in good health. Each CDR3 is given with its conserved first and last residue. The order of the fields is V gene, J gene, D gene, clone size, CDR3 protein, CDR3 DNA. The D gene is left open where the match is weak. Not all rows give a size; the values are once, few, many and, for expanded clones, a class.

>TRBV28|TRBJ1-5|.|.
CASSFGNTNQPQHF
TGTGCCAGCAGTTTTGGGAATACCAATCAGCCCCAGCATTTT
>TRBV7-9|TRBJ2-1|TRBD1|.
CASSWKTGERDYNEQFF
TGTGCCAGCAGCTGGAAGACAGGGGAAAGGGACTACAATGAGCAGTTCTTC
>TRBV11-2|TRBJ1-2|.|.
CASSLNPGRIGYTF
TGTGCCAGCAGCTTAAACCCGGGCAGGATAGGCTACACCTTC
>TRBV4-2|TRBJ1-2|TRBD1|.
CASSQDLGQAVEGYTF
TGTGCCAGCAGCCAAGATCTGGGACAGGCGGTGGAAGGCTACACCTTC
>TRBV29-1|TRBJ1-2|TRBD1|few
CSAGTDYGYTF
TGCAGCGCCGGGACAGACTATGGCTACACCTTC
>TRBV7-9|TRBJ2-7|.|.
CASSLVSGRTYEQYF
TGTGCCAGCAGCTTAGTGTCTGGGCGTACCTACGAGCAGTACTTC
>TRBV28|TRBJ1-2|.|.
CASSLFSQAGYGYTF
TGTGCCAGCAGTTTATTCAGCCAGGCGGGCTATGGCTACACCTTC
>TRBV19|TRBJ2-3|.|once
CASSIFSTDTQYF
TGTGCCAGTAGTATTTTTAGCACAGATACGCAGTATTTT
>TRBV19|TRBJ1-2|.|.
CASCSQDYGYTF
TGTGCCAGCTGCAGCCAGGACTATGGCTACACCTTC
>TRBV12-5|TRBJ2-1|.|.
CASGLGAFGRASYNEQFF
TGTGCTAGTGGTTTGGGAGCGTTTGGGCGGGCCTCCTACAATGAGCAGTTCTTC
>TRBV9|TRBJ2-6|.|once
CASSVEGSGANVLTF
TGTGCCAGCAGCGTAGAAGGGTCTGGGGCCAACGTCCTGACTTTC
>TRBV27|TRBJ2-7|.|.
CASGIVGEQYF
TGTGCCAGTGGAATCGTGGGCGAGCAGTACTTC
>TRBV13|TRBJ2-3|.|.
CASSLSSTGRLTDTQYF
TGTGCCAGCAGCTTATCGTCGACAGGGAGGTTGACAGATACGCAGTATTTT
>TRBV5-1|TRBJ2-7|TRBD1|.
CASSSGQFF
TGCGCCAGCAGCTCGGGACAGTTTTTC